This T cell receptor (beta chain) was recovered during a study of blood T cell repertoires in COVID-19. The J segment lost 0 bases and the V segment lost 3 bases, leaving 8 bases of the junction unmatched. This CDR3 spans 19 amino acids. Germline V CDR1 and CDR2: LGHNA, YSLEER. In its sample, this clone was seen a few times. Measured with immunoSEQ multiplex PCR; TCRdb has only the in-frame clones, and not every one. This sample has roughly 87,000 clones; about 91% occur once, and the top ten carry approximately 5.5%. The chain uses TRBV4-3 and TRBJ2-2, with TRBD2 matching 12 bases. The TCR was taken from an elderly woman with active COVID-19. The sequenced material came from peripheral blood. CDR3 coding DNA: TGCGCCAGCAGCCAGGCTAGCGGGAGGGCCCGGGCGAACACCGGGGAGCTGTTTTTT. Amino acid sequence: CASSQASGRARANTGELFF.